This is a list of T cell receptor beta chains from one sample in a study of T cell responses to AZD1222 COVID-19 vaccine. Clones were sequenced by immunoSEQ multiplex PCR, and TCRdb holds only the in-frame ones, with some missing. There are some 120,000 clones in the sample; approximately 90% occur only once, and 11% lies in the top ten. The input for sequencing was peripheral blood, taken on day 0 of MenACWY control vaccination. The receptors derive from an adult in good health. Both conserved end residues are part of each CDR3. Clone size is not always given. Where it is, it says once, few, many or a class for expanded clones.

j_call | clone_size | v_call | cdr3_aa
TRBJ2-7 | - | TRBV5-6 | CASSLVGGDSYEQYF
TRBJ2-5 | once | TRBV3-1/TRBV3-2 | CASSQAPGLALETQYF
TRBJ1-1 | - | TRBV7-2 | CASSRTRLNTEAFF
TRBJ1-6 | - | TRBV5-1 | CASSLADREGSPLHF
TRBJ1-1 | - | TRBV9 | CASSVGLLANTEAFF
TRBJ1-1 | - | TRBV2 | CASSVLAGRNTEAFF
TRBJ1-4 | few | TRBV7-2 | CASSSPGGGNEKLFF
TRBJ1-3 | - | TRBV6-5 | CASSSSEPANTIYF
TRBJ1-1 | - | TRBV6-5 | CASSYGTGGGTEAFF
TRBJ2-2 | - | TRBV3-1/TRBV3-2 | CASSQGHRGLFF
TRBJ1-2 | - | TRBV19 | CASLRGDYGYTF
TRBJ1-1 | - | TRBV7-9 | CASSFQTGDTEAFF
TRBJ1-3 | - | TRBV28 | CASSSPYAASGNTIYF
TRBJ2-1 | - | TRBV6-2/TRBV6-3 | CASSSTSGRVGNEQFF
TRBJ1-4 | - | TRBV28 | CASRDTREKLFF
TRBJ2-7 | - | TRBV7-9 | CASSPWDTGGEQYF
TRBJ2-4 | - | TRBV7-6 | CASSVGQRDIQYF
TRBJ1-6 | - | TRBV11-2 | CASSLRGGGNSYNSPLHF
TRBJ2-2 | - | TRBV9 | CASSVGGSGSTGELFF
TRBJ2-7 | - | TRBV7-2 | CASSFGGGLAGVAHYEQYF
TRBJ1-6 | - | TRBV5-1 | CASSLGGRGSPLHF
TRBJ1-4 | - | TRBV13 | CASRPTRGQGSEKLFF
TRBJ2-1 | few | TRBV20-1 | CSASRTSGIYNEQFF
TRBJ2-7 | - | TRBV6-1 | CASSEGVLVANNYEQYF
TRBJ2-7 | - | TRBV13 | CASRRQGGSYEQYF
TRBJ2-1 | - | TRBV9 | CASSDRGAEQFF
TRBJ1-1 | - | TRBV7-3 | CASSLQGGNTEAFF
TRBJ1-2 | - | TRBV28 | CASSPRGASGYTF
TRBJ1-6 | - | TRBV7-8 | CASSLEAGGNSPLHF
TRBJ2-7 | - | TRBV19 | CASSIGPSSYEQYF
TRBJ2-5 | few | TRBV6-5 | CASRYQETQYF
TRBJ2-3 | - | TRBV5-4 | CASSRTGTTTDTQYF